This TCR beta chain is drawn from a study of memory CD4+ T cells and cytomegalovirus serostatus. Study background: This sample comes from healthy Belgian adults, several CMV seropositive, approximately 22 seronegative. General study points: The CMV-associated TCR signature appears largely within the CD4+ memory repertoire. CD4+ memory repertoires contained about two fifths of the 164 reported CMV TCRbeta sequences.

V lost 5 bases to trimming and J lost 6 bases, with 16 bases between them. The V gene's germline CDR1 is MNHEY and CDR2 SMNVEV (reference sequence). The CDR3 sequence is 14 residues long. Sequencing was performed with immunoSEQ multiplex PCR; in TCRdb, only in-frame clones are kept and a portion is missing. This table has over 75,000 clones, roughly 80% appearing once. Single viable CD3+CD4+CD8-CD45RO+ cells were sorted as the memory CD4+ T cells. After thawing, CD4+ T cells were positively selected. Concerning this clone itself: Its antigen remains unidentified.

The chain links TRBV27 to TRBJ1-2; D perhaps matches TRBD1 (6 bases). The sample was memory CD4+ T cells from blood. This TCR derives from an adult in good health and CMV-seropositive. CDR3 coding DNA: TGTGCCAGCAGTCCTTGGGCGGGGGGCCATGGCTACACCTTC. Translating it yields CASSPWAGGHGYTF.